This T cell receptor (beta chain) was recorded in a study of glioma-infiltrating T cells after dendritic cell vaccination. Study details: Between the early 2000s and the early 2010s, patients got autologous tumor lysate-pulsed dendritic cell vaccines. Patients received three intradermal dendritic cell vaccine injections at biweekly intervals.

Time point indicated: after dendritic cell vaccination, including at tumor progression/relapse. Selection required adequate fresh-frozen tumor tissue plus more than two years' survival data. The CDR3 totals 14 residues. V gave up 5 bases and J gave up 7 bases, with 15 bases separating them. The germline V gene has CDR1 MGHDK and CDR2 SYGVNS. The table came from immunoSEQ multiplex PCR; TCRdb's copy has only in-frame clones and leaves some out. The data show 90,000 or so clones, roughly four fifths seen once. The sample was blood, taken after dendritic cell vaccination. The rearrangement joins TRBV25-1 to TRBJ2-1, with TRBD1 as a possible D gene (5 bases). The receptor was derived from a human donor with glioblastoma. This CDR3 reads CASSKVASGNEQFF. As DNA, the CDR3 is TGTGCCAGCAGTAAAGTCGCATCAGGGAATGAGCAGTTCTTC.